These 28 T cell receptor beta chains originate from one sample sequenced in a study of shared clonotypes between healthy human individuals. The method was immunoSEQ multiplex PCR; TCRdb's version includes in-frame clones alone and lacks a portion of them. The sample carries about 1.9 million clones, 80% to 95% recorded once. Only CD45RO-negative cells positively selected for CCR7 counted as naive CD8 cells, so terminally differentiated effector memory CD45RA+ cells were excluded. The sequenced sample consisted of naive CD8+ T cells from PBMCs. The source of these receptors is a young man in good health. Some clones in this sample may be carry-over from other donors' samples.

The V gene is TRBV9, the J gene TRBJ2-2, with a possible D match to TRBD1 (6 bases). V lost 2 bases to trimming and J lost 1 base, with 12 bases between them. Germline values: CDR1 SGDLS, CDR2 YYNGEE. This CDR3 region has 16 residues. The CDR3 nucleotides read TGTGCCAGCAGCGTCCGAGGACAGCTGAACACCGGGGAGCTGTTTTTT. Translating gives CASSVRGQLNTGELFF. The variable domain in full, completed from reference TRBV9 and TRBJ2-2, reads DSGVTQTPKHLITATGQRVTLRCSPRSGDLSVYWYQQSLDQGLQFLIQYYNGEERAKGNILERFSAQQFPDLHSELNLSSLELGDSALYFCASSVRGQLNTGELFFGEGSRLTVL.

This chain links TRBV2 with TRBJ2-5; 9 bases are a match to TRBD1. The CDR3 spans 13 residues. Germline V gene sequence: CDR1 SNHLY, CDR2 FYNNEI. Trimming removed 6 bases from V and 3 bases from J; junction bases left unmatched: 2. For the CDR3, the DNA is TGTGCCAGCAGAGGGACAGGGAAAGAGACCCAGTACTTC. The encoded protein is CASRGTGKETQYF.

Only one count was recorded for this clone. The chain has TRBV1 and TRBJ1-2; TRBD1 is the table's D call, not checked against the DNA. TRBV1 counts as a pseudogene. The CDR3 is made up of 20 amino acids. CDR3 loop: CTSSQRTGATGTQANYGYTF. In DNA form, the CDR3 reads TGCACCAGCAGCCAAAGAACCGGGGCGACAGGGACTCAAGCTAACTATGGCTACACCTTC.

The gene calls are TRBV7-9 and TRBJ1-2; possibly TRBD1 for D (6 bases). Per germline, CDR1 SEHNR and CDR2 FQNEAQ (reference sequence). V lost 5 bases to trimming and J lost 1 base, with 11 bases between them. The CDR3 runs to 14 residues. The CDR3 reads CASSLGGLNYGYTF. The CDR3 coding sequence is TGTGCCAGCAGCCTAGGGGGTCTTAACTATGGCTACACCTTC.

This clone appeared a single time. V is TRBV7-2 and J is TRBJ1-1; TRBD1 might be the D (6 bases). This CDR3 contains 13 residues. The V and J ends lost 1 base and 7 bases respectively, with 10 bases between them. Germline-derived CDR1 and CDR2 are SGHTA and FQGNSA. The CDR3 DNA follows: TGTGCCAGCAGCTTAGGAAGGGGGGGTGAAGCTTTCTTT. It translates to CASSLGRGGEAFF.

The DNA for the CDR3 is TGTGCCAGCAGTTTATTATCTCCCGCGTATAGCAATCAGCCCCAGCATTTT. Its translation: CASSLLSPAYSNQPQHF. V gene TRBV28 combines with J gene TRBJ1-5; no firm D call. The CDR3 totals 17 residues. Germline values: CDR1 MDHEN, CDR2 SYDVKM. With 1 base removed from V and 0 bases from J, the gap between germline ends came to 13 bases. The complete variable domain, with remaining parts taken from reference TRBV28 and TRBJ1-5, reads DVKVTQSSRYLVKRTGEKVFLECVQDMDHENMFWYRQDPGLGLRLIYFSYDVKMKEKGDIPEGYSVSREKKERFSLILESASTNQTSMYLCASSLLSPAYSNQPQHFGDGTRLSIL.

The CDR3 spells CASRSTGEWGQHF. The CDR3 nucleotides read TGTGCCAGCAGATCAACAGGGGAGTGGGGGCAGCATTTT. The chain carries TRBV28 and TRBJ1-5; 7 bases are shared with TRBD1. This CDR3 contains 13 residues. J was trimmed by 13 bases and V by 6 bases; bases with no gene match: 12. Per the germline V gene, CDR1 is MDHEN and CDR2 is SYDVKM.

The chain has TRBV7-2 and TRBJ2-1; 7 nucleotides agree with TRBD2. V lost 0 bases and J lost 1; bases outside the gene matches: 18. Germline CDR1 reads SGHTA; CDR2 reads FQGNSA. The CDR3 sequence is 21 residues long. The CDR3 sequence: CASSLALLGGAGAGSYNEQFF. CDR3 in DNA: TGTGCCAGCAGCTTAGCGCTCCTAGGTGGGGCGGGAGCAGGGTCCTACAATGAGCAGTTCTTC.

As for this clone: Other DNA sequences in the same sample also yield this CDR3. The gene calls are TRBV6-5 and TRBJ2-1, with D perhaps given as TRBD1 or TRBD2 (5 bases each). The CDR3 is 11 residues long. Germline CDR1 MNHEY, CDR2 SVGAGI. Between the trimmed V and J ends, which lost 2 bases and 9 bases, there was a span of 5 bases. The CDR3 loop reads CASSYGGEQFF. The CDR3 region has the DNA TGTGCCAGCAGTTACGGGGGTGAGCAGTTCTTC.

The rearrangement uses TRBV28 and TRBJ1-5; D not certain. CDR3 length equals 11 residues. V lost 8 bases, J lost 3 bases, and 5 bases lay in between. Germline CDR1 MDHEN, CDR2 SYDVKM. The CDR3 DNA is TGTGCCAGCGGGGACAATCAGCCCCAGCATTTT. Translated, it gives CASGDNQPQHF.

CDR3 in amino acids: CASSQSSGRAYEQYF. DNA for the CDR3: TGCGCCAGCAGCCAATCCAGCGGGAGAGCCTACGAGCAGTACTTC. The J gene is TRBJ2-7, the V gene TRBV4-3; 8 nucleotides line up with TRBD2. The CDR3 consists of 15 residues. V lost 2 bases and J lost 2; bases outside the gene matches: 5. CDR1 is LGHNA and CDR2 is YSLEER in the germline V gene.

This chain joins TRBV7-9 and TRBJ2-3; D possibly corresponds to TRBD2 (7 bases). The CDR3 spans 17 residues. V was cut by 0 bases and J by 3 bases, with 16 bases left in between. CDR1 is SEHNR and CDR2 is FQNEAQ in the germline V gene (reference sequence). DNA for the CDR3: TGTGCCAGCAGCTTAGCGACGGGGGGCGCCGGAACAGATACGCAGTATTTT. The encoded protein is CASSLATGGAGTDTQYF.

The genes are TRBV7-2 and TRBJ1-1; D call uncertain. Trimming cost V 1 base and J 6 bases, with 9 bases left between them. Germline CDR1 is SGHTA and CDR2 is FQGNSA. The CDR3 is made up of 13 amino acids. The CDR3 DNA follows: TGTGCCAGCAGCTTAGTCGATGGAGCTGAAGCTTTCTTT. Amino acid sequence: CASSLVDGAEAFF.

The chain couples TRBV7-6 to TRBJ2-2; possibly TRBD1 for D (5 bases). Germline values: CDR1 SGHVS, CDR2 FNYEAQ. The CDR3 has 18 residues. The V end lost 1 base, the J end lost 1 base, and 16 bases lay between the germline ends. The CDR3 is CASSLGLGRTLNTGELFF. The CDR3, as DNA: TGTGCCAGCAGCTTAGGGTTAGGAAGGACACTGAACACCGGGGAGCTGTTTTTT.

This sequence joins TRBV2 and TRBJ1-2; D might be TRBD1 (6 bases). There are 15 residues in the CDR3. V was pared by 3 bases and J by 3 bases, with 14 bases between. Germline values: CDR1 SNHLY, CDR2 FYNNEI. The CDR3 region has the DNA TGTGCCAGCAGTGAGAAGACAGGAACTTACTATGGCTACACCTTC. Its translation: CASSEKTGTYYGYTF.

The chain combines TRBV25-1 with TRBJ2-7; TRBD1 matches 7 bases. CDR3 length: 15 amino acids. Germline CDR1 and CDR2: MGHDK and SYGVNS. V dropped 8 bases and J dropped 2; count of bases not matched to a gene: 12. CDR3 DNA sequence: TGTGCCAGCTCCAGGACAGGCCAAAATCCCTACGAGCAGTACTTC. Its protein is CASSRTGQNPYEQYF.

This chain connects TRBV9 to TRBJ2-1, with 10 bases identical to TRBD2. V gave up 0 bases and J gave up 2 bases; unmatched junction bases: 8. Germline V lookup: CDR1 SGDLS, CDR2 YYNGEE. The CDR3 contains 18 residues. The CDR3 DNA reads TGTGCCAGCAGCGTAGGTGCTAGCGGGAGCGCCCCCTACAATGAGCAGTTCTTC. Translated: CASSVGASGSAPYNEQFF.

As concerns this clone: The DNA is omitted, as the CDR3 cannot be located on it reliably, and the CDR3 follows TCRdb's listing. The CDR3 region is CASSKQTRVASGSQETQYF. The genes are TRBV21-1 and TRBJ2-5; the listed D gene, TRBD2, was not tested against the DNA. TRBV21-1 is labeled a pseudogene. The CDR3 is made up of 19 amino acids, end residues included.

This chain uses TRBV4-3 with TRBJ2-7; 9 nucleotides match TRBD2. Germline CDR1 is LGHNA and CDR2 is YSLEER. Trimming at V came to 0 bases and at J to 2 bases, leaving 5 bases not matched to a gene. The CDR3 extends over 16 amino acids. As DNA, the CDR3 is TGCGCCAGCAGCCAAGATCGGGCGGGAGGGCCCTACGAGCAGTACTTC. Its protein product is CASSQDRAGGPYEQYF.

The chain joins TRBV6-1 to TRBJ1-1, with a weak D call TRBD1 (6 bases). This CDR3 region has 13 residues. Per germline, CDR1 MNHNS and CDR2 SASEGT. Between the trimmed V and J ends, which lost 6 bases and 6 bases, there was a span of 14 bases. CDR3 sequence (DNA): TGTGCCAGCAGGAGGACAGTTCCGCCTGAAGCTTTCTTT. Amino acids: CASRRTVPPEAFF.

This chain links TRBV4-3 with TRBJ2-7, with D possibly being TRBD1 (5 bases). The V gene's germline CDR1 is LGHNA and CDR2 YSLEER. With 0 bases removed from V and 1 base from J, the gap between germline ends came to 10 bases. The CDR3 runs 15 residues. The CDR3 spells CASSQDRTPSYEQYF. In DNA form, the CDR3 reads TGCGCCAGCAGCCAAGATAGGACACCTTCCTACGAGCAGTACTTC.

This sequence joins TRBV9 and TRBJ2-1, with 9 bases that match TRBD2. Germline assignment: CDR1 SGDLS and CDR2 YYNGEE. The CDR3 totals 17 residues. The V and J ends lost 2 bases and 3 bases, in that order; junction bases with no gene match: 9. The CDR3 DNA is TGTGCCAGCAGCGTCGTCCCCCTAGCGGGGCTCTACAATGAGCAGTTCTTC. It is translated as CASSVVPLAGLYNEQFF.

CDR3 region: CASSEFGGGQETQYF. The CDR3 region has the DNA TGTGCCAGCAGTGAATTTGGGGGAGGCCAAGAGACCCAGTACTTC. The chain recombines TRBV25-1 with TRBJ2-5; D may be TRBD2 (6 bases). Trimming left V 1 base short and J 1 base short, with 10 bases between. Germline V gives CDR1 MGHDK, CDR2 SYGVNS. The CDR3 has 15 amino acids.

The chain carries TRBV28 and TRBJ2-3; a weak D match, TRBD1 (7 bases). The CDR3 runs 16 residues. Trimming took off 7 bases at V and 5 bases at J, with 22 bases between the two ends. CDR1 MDHEN and CDR2 SYDVKM come from the germline V gene. CDR3 DNA: TGTGCCAGCATCCCGTGGGGCAGGGGGGAACTAGATACGCAGTATTTT. It translates to CASIPWGRGELDTQYF.

The chain recombines TRBV27 with TRBJ2-3; D remains unclear. This CDR3 is 14 amino acids long. The V end was cut by 5 bases, the J end by 5 bases, with 14 bases between. CDR1 is MNHEY and CDR2 is SMNVEV in the germline V gene (reference sequence). The CDR3 sequence is CASSGPGAKDTQYF. In DNA form, the CDR3 reads TGTGCCAGCAGTGGGCCAGGTGCCAAAGATACGCAGTATTTT.

The chain has TRBV27 and TRBJ2-7; D unresolved. This CDR3 is built from 13 residues. Germline lookup yields CDR1 MNHEY and CDR2 SMNVEV (reference sequence). The V gene lost 2 bases and the J gene lost 3 bases, with 8 bases spanning the gap. The CDR3 nucleotides read TGTGCCAGCAGTTTAAACACCCACTACGAGCAGTACTTC. It is translated as CASSLNTHYEQYF.

The rearrangement uses TRBV9 and TRBJ1-5; the D gene is possibly TRBD1 (6 bases). The CDR3 has 15 amino acids. Trimming removed 3 bases from V and 3 bases from J, with 13 bases in between. CDR1 is SGDLS and CDR2 is YYNGEE in the germline V gene. Here the CDR3 reads CASSADGTLNQPQHF. The CDR3 nucleotides are TGTGCCAGCAGCGCAGACGGGACACTCAATCAGCCCCAGCATTTT.

The genes are TRBV4-3 and TRBJ2-7; D remains ambiguous. The CDR3 has 15 amino acids. V lost 3 bases to trimming and J lost 0 bases, with 12 bases between them. Looked up from germline, CDR1 is LGHNA and CDR2 is YSLEER. The CDR3 loop reads CASSQGLDSSYEQYF. DNA of the CDR3: TGCGCCAGCAGCCAGGGCCTAGATTCCTCCTACGAGCAGTACTTC.